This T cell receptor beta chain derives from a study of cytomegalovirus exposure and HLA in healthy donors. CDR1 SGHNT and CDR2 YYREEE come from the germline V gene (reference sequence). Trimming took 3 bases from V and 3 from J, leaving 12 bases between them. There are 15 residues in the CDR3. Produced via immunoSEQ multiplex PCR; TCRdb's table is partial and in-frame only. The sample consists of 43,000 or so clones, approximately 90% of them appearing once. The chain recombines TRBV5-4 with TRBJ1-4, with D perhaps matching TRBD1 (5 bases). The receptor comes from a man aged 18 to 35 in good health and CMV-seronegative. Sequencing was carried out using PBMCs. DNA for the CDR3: TGTGCCAGCAGCTCATGGGGGGATGCTAATGAAAAACTGTTTTTT. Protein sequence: CASSSWGDANEKLFF.